This T cell receptor beta chain was identified during a study of blood T cell repertoires in COVID-19. Background on the study: COVID-19 samples, acute and convalescent, were from the United States, Italy and Spain. Sample material is recorded as cDNA or gDNA derived from T cells, B-cell-depleted T cells, or PBMCs.

This clone was detected once. Assay: immunoSEQ multiplex PCR; the TCRdb copy retains only in-frame clones and omits some. The data hold some 130,000 clones, with roughly 80% observed a single time. The CDR3 sequence is 16 residues long. Trimming removed 3 bases at V and 10 bases at J, with 19 bases between. From germline, CDR1 is MNHNS and CDR2 SASEGT. The sequenced material came from PBMCs or T cells enriched from blood (not recorded which). The chain uses TRBV6-1 and TRBJ1-6, with a tentative D call TRBD1 (5 bases). The clonotype originates from a woman between 45 and 65 years old who had recovered from COVID-19. This CDR3 is CASSEDNFGRESPLHF. CDR3 sequence (DNA): TGTGCCAGCAGTGAGGACAATTTCGGGAGGGAATCACCCCTCCACTTT.